The text below deals with one T cell receptor beta chain. This entry is derived from a study of beta chain features in type 1 diabetes. CDR3 length equals 13 residues. Deletions cut 6 bases from V and 1 base from J, with 9 bases between. Looked up from germline, CDR1 is MNHNS and CDR2 is SASEGT. The investigators reverse transcribed all of the isolated RNA, so they sequenced expressed TCRB transcripts. Assay used: immunoSEQ multiplex PCR; TCRdb lists only in-frame clones, some missing. The table includes about 340,000 clones, 6.5% to 10% detected once. V usage is TRBV6-1 and J usage is TRBJ1-2; unclear D gene. The TCR sequence derives from a woman younger than 30 in good health. The sequenced sample was central memory CD4+ T cells from blood. CDR3 nucleotide sequence: TGTGCCAGCAGGGGCAGTCTTAACTATGGCTACACCTTC. Its translation is CASRGSLNYGYTF.